The clone carrying this T cell receptor (beta chain) was counted at least ten times. The antigen remains undetermined. The data were obtained in a study of identical twins. Unique molecular identifiers were present on the cDNA, and a universal primer site came from template switching. From the 5' RACE reads, TCRdb called clonotypes with MiXCR, one entry per CDR3 protein. In the table there are hundreds of thousands of distinct CDR3 sequences, 15% to 20% of which are singletons. General study results and limits: Low generation probability was overrepresented in out-of-frame alpha sequences shared by twins.

The germline V gene has CDR1 SGHRS and CDR2 YFSETQ. Trimming removed 4 bases from V and 6 bases from J; junction bases left unmatched: 14. CDR3 length: 17 residues. These data were also reused for a study on T cells expressing NK-cell markers. From that study: It was from sorted CD3+CD56+NKG2C+, CD3+CD56+NKG2C- and CD3+CD56-NKG2C+ T cells that TCR beta repertoires came. Of the CD8+ T cell pool in about six donors, roughly 1.0-7.0% was accounted for by dominant NKG2C+ clonotypes.

Sample: PBMCs. The genes are TRBV5-1 and TRBJ2-1, with 9 bases aligning to TRBD1. The receptor was isolated from a woman aged 18-29 years in good health. CDR3 nucleotide sequence: TGCGCCAGCAGCCCTCTTGTAGGGACAGGGTTTCGCAATGAGCAGTTCTTC. Its translation: CASSPLVGTGFRNEQFF.